A selection of T cell receptor beta chains follows, all from one sample in a study of shared clonotypes between healthy human individuals. Repertoires were generated with immunoSEQ multiplex PCR, while TCRdb's copy carries only in-frame clones and drops some. The top ten hold 0.1% to 0.15% of the sample, which has 2 million to 2.5 million clones, more than 90% seen once. The sequencing input was naive CD4+ T cells sorted from blood. The receptor source for this set is a young man in good health. The CDR3 runs from the conserved cysteine through the conserved F or W. Each record gives: D gene, clone size, V gene, J gene, CDR3 protein, CDR3 DNA. A D gene is named only where the DNA matches it firmly. The size entry is marked missing in some rows and otherwise reads once, few, many or a size class.

.	.	TRBV5-1	TRBJ2-1	CASSLGGAVNEQFF	TGCGCCAGCAGCTTGGGAGGGGCGGTCAATGAGCAGTTCTTC
.	.	TRBV19	TRBJ2-7	CASSIQLSYEQYF	TGTGCCAGTAGTATCCAGCTTTCCTACGAGCAGTACTTC
.	.	TRBV10-3	TRBJ2-7	CAIRIRREQYF	TGTGCCATCAGGATCCGGCGCGAGCAGTACTTC
.	.	TRBV7-8	TRBJ1-3	CASSLAVPGNTIYF	TGTGCCAGCAGCTTAGCGGTACCTGGAAACACCATATATTTT
.	.	TRBV5-1	TRBJ1-2	CASSLAGAIGYTF	TGCGCCAGCAGCTTGGCAGGGGCGATCGGCTACACCTTC
.	.	TRBV5-4	TRBJ2-2	CASSSSFGGELFF	TGTGCCAGCAGCTCCTCCTTTGGCGGGGAGCTGTTTTTT
.	once	TRBV12-5	TRBJ2-5	CASGQGQGQTQYF	TGTGCTAGTGGTCAGGGGCAAGGCCAGACCCAGTACTTC
.	.	TRBV7-9	TRBJ2-6	CASSPGIKGGSSGANVLTF	TGTGCCAGCAGCCCAGGGATCAAGGGCGGTTCCTCTGGGGCCAACGTCCTGACTTTC
TRBD1	once	TRBV5-6	TRBJ2-1	CASSSGQGGFNEQFF	TGTGCCAGCAGCTCCGGACAGGGGGGTTTCAATGAGCAGTTCTTC
.	.	TRBV5-1	TRBJ2-1	CASSPDLYLDEQFF	TGCGCCAGCAGCCCGGATCTTTACCTGGATGAGCAGTTCTTC
TRBD1	.	TRBV2	TRBJ1-1	CASLPGTGGTEAFF	TGTGCCAGTCTCCCCGGGACAGGGGGCACTGAAGCTTTCTTT
.	few	TRBV7-2	TRBJ1-5	CASSSTVVNQPQHF	TGTGCCAGCAGCAGCACGGTGGTCAATCAGCCCCAGCATTTT
TRBD2	.	TRBV11-3	TRBJ2-5	CASSLDWTSGGQYF	TGTGCCAGCAGCTTAGATTGGACTAGCGGGGGCCAGTACTTC
.	once	TRBV18	TRBJ2-2	CASSPSMAGELFF	TGTGCCAGCTCACCATCGATGGCCGGGGAGCTGTTTTTT
TRBD2	.	TRBV10-3	TRBJ2-1	CAISESAGGPGNEQFF	TGTGCCATCAGTGAGTCGGCGGGGGGCCCGGGAAATGAGCAGTTCTTC
.	.	TRBV12-5	TRBJ2-7	CASGRAGQLDPYEQYF	TGTGCTAGTGGAAGGGCCGGGCAGCTAGATCCCTACGAGCAGTACTTC
TRBD2	.	TRBV5-1	TRBJ2-1	CASSVPSGALYNEQFF	TGCGCCAGCAGCGTACCTAGCGGGGCTTTATACAATGAGCAGTTCTTC
TRBD2	once	TRBV5-1	TRBJ2-5	CASSSSLAGGGETQYF	TGCGCCAGCAGCTCCTCTCTAGCGGGAGGAGGGGAGACCCAGTACTTC
.	once	TRBV9	TRBJ2-4	CASSVAPADIQYF	TGTGCCAGCAGCGTAGCTCCGGCAGACATTCAGTACTTC
.	few	TRBV28	TRBJ1-4	CASSLPGFNEKLFF	TGTGCCAGCAGTTTACCGGGCTTTAATGAAAAACTGTTTTTT
TRBD2	.	TRBV2	TRBJ2-5	CASSEPGLAGKGTQYF	TGTGCCAGCAGTGAACCGGGACTAGCGGGAAAGGGGACCCAGTACTTC
.	.	TRBV4-1	TRBJ2-1	CASSQPRQAYNEQFF	TGCGCCAGCAGCCAACCACGTCAGGCGTACAATGAGCAGTTCTTC
.	.	TRBV27	TRBJ1-2	CASSLAGNYGYTF	TGTGCCAGCAGTTTAGCCGGGAACTATGGCTACACCTTC
.	.	TRBV10-3	TRBJ1-5	CAISDGGGQPQHF	TGTGCCATCAGTGACGGTGGGGGTCAGCCCCAGCATTTT
TRBD1	.	TRBV7-9	TRBJ1-1	CASSKTGEAFF	TGTGCCAGCAGCAAGACAGGGGAGGCTTTCTTT
.	.	TRBV5-1	TRBJ1-6	CASSLDASGQVNSPLHF	TGCGCCAGCAGCCTCGACGCTTCGGGACAAGTGAATTCACCCCTCCACTTT
.	.	TRBV5-4	TRBJ1-5	CASSLDLGPQHF	TGTGCCAGCAGCCTAGACCTCGGGCCCCAGCATTTT
.	.	TRBV5-1	TRBJ1-6	CASRGGGADSPLHF	TGCGCCAGCAGAGGAGGAGGGGCCGATTCACCCCTCCACTTT
.	.	TRBV11-2	TRBJ1-6	CASSFLSSPNSPLHF	TGTGCCAGCAGCTTCCTCTCCTCTCCGAATTCACCCCTCCACTTT
.	.	TRBV5-6	TRBJ2-3	CASSLWGAHPSTDTQYF	TGTGCCAGCAGCTTGTGGGGGGCCCATCCTAGCACAGATACGCAGTATTTT
TRBD2	.	TRBV5-1	TRBJ2-3	CASSARLAGAATDTQYF	TGCGCCAGCAGCGCCAGACTAGCGGGGGCGGCCACAGATACGCAGTATTTT
TRBD2	.	TRBV6-5	TRBJ2-5	CASSSYRLAFQETQYF	TGTGCCAGCAGTTCATATAGACTAGCGTTTCAAGAGACCCAGTACTTC
.	.	TRBV7-9	TRBJ1-1	CASSLGSGAVTEAFF	TGTGCCAGCAGCTTAGGATCGGGGGCTGTCACTGAAGCTTTCTTT
.	few	TRBV18	TRBJ1-6	CASSPQRTRLLNSPLHF	TGTGCCAGCTCACCACAACGGACTAGGCTTTTAAATTCACCCCTCCACTTT
TRBD1	.	TRBV10-2	TRBJ1-5	CASSEQQGNQPQHF	TGCGCCAGCAGTGAGCAACAGGGGAATCAGCCCCAGCATTTT
TRBD1	once	TRBV19	TRBJ1-5	CASSTTGIGNQPQHF	TGTGCCAGTAGTACGACAGGGATTGGCAATCAGCCCCAGCATTTT
.	.	TRBV28	TRBJ2-3	CASSLPSLTGLHHYTDTQYF	TGTGCCAGCAGTTTGCCCTCTCTCACAGGCCTCCATCACTACACAGATACGCAGTATTTT
.	.	TRBV5-1	TRBJ1-6	CASSPDLQINSPLHF	TGCGCCAGCAGCCCTGACCTCCAAATAAATTCACCCCTCCACTTT
.	.	TRBV6-1	TRBJ1-2	CASSEGAGYGYTF	TGTGCCAGCAGTGAAGGGGCAGGGTATGGCTACACCTTC
.	.	TRBV7-9	TRBJ1-1	CASSLTILEAFF	TGTGCCAGCAGCTTGACTATCCTTGAAGCTTTCTTT
TRBD1	once	TRBV6-5	TRBJ1-3	CASSRQGAGNTIYF	TGTGCCAGCAGTCGACAGGGTGCTGGAAACACCATATATTTT
.	few	TRBV10-3	TRBJ1-6	CAISESANSPLHF	TGTGCCATCAGTGAGTCAGCAAATTCACCCCTCCACTTT
TRBD1	.	TRBV10-3	TRBJ1-6	CANGQGDSPLHF	TGTGCCAACGGACAGGGGGATTCACCCCTCCACTTT
.	.	TRBV6-5	TRBJ2-7	CASSYSMLRNEQYF	TGTGCCAGCAGTTACTCGATGCTTCGCAACGAGCAGTACTTC
.	.	TRBV5-1	TRBJ2-3	CASSFGGPSDTQYF	TGCGCCAGCAGCTTCGGGGGGCCATCAGATACGCAGTATTTT
TRBD2	.	TRBV4-1	TRBJ2-5	CASSQAGTSGGHPQETQYF	TGCGCCAGCAGCCAAGCCGGGACTAGCGGGGGCCACCCGCAAGAGACCCAGTACTTC
TRBD1	.	TRBV5-1	TRBJ1-1	CASSIGQGNTEAFF	TGCGCCAGCAGCATAGGACAGGGGAACACTGAAGCTTTCTTT
.	.	TRBV30	TRBJ2-7	CAWSVNGPYEQYF	TGTGCCTGGAGTGTAAATGGGCCCTACGAGCAGTACTTC
TRBD1	.	TRBV6-5	TRBJ1-4	CASSRGGQPNEKLFF	TGTGCCAGCAGTCGAGGGGGACAGCCAAATGAAAAACTGTTTTTT
.	.	TRBV4-3	TRBJ2-4	CASSQERGSKNIQYF	TGCGCCAGCAGCCAAGAGAGAGGGTCCAAAAACATTCAGTACTTC
TRBD1	.	TRBV5-6	TRBJ2-4	CASTLWDRGPDIQYF	TGTGCCAGCACACTATGGGACAGGGGGCCTGACATTCAGTACTTC
.	.	TRBV4-1	TRBJ1-5	CASSQERNQPQHF	TGCGCCAGCAGCCAAGAGAGAAATCAGCCCCAGCATTTT
.	.	TRBV29-1	TRBJ1-1	CSVEGLEGQYTEAFF	TGCAGCGTTGAAGGGCTGGAGGGGCAGTACACTGAAGCTTTCTTT